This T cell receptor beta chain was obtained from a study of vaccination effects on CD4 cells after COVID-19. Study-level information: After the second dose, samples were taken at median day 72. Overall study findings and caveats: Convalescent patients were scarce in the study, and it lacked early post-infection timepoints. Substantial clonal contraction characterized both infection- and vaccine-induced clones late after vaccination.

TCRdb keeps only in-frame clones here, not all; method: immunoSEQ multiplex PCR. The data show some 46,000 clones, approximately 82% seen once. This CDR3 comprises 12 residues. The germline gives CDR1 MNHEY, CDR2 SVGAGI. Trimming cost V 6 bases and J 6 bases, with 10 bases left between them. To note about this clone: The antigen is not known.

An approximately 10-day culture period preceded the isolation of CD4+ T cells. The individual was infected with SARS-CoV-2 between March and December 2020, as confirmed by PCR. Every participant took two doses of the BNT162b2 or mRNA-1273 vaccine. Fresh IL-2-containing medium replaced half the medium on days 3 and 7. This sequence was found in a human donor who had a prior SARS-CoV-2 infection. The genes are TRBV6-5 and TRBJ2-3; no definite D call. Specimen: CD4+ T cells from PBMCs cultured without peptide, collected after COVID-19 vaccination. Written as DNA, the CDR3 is TGTGCCAGCAGCCAGAACCAGGATACGCAGTATTTT. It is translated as CASSQNQDTQYF.